This T cell receptor (beta chain) was captured in a study of CD8+ T cells in alopecia areata. For the study at large: It was 6 to 18 months of tofacitinib, and then there were 6 months off drug.

General study results and limits: Scalp lesions, especially in alopecia totalis/universalis, had higher clonality than normal scalp.

Comments on this clone: Its matching antigen is unknown.

Trimming took off 1 base at V and 3 bases at J, with 10 bases between the two ends. The CDR3 extends over 14 amino acids. Germline V lookup: CDR1 SGHAT, CDR2 FQNNGV. Sequencing templates came from extracted RNA that was reverse transcribed into cDNA. The protocol was immunoSEQ multiplex PCR, while the TCRdb copy is restricted to in-frame clones and leaves out a portion. The sample gives 90,000 to 150,000 clones, about two fifths of which show up once; 3% to 3.5% is in the top ten. The TCR was taken from a human donor with alopecia areata. Sequenced sample: CD4+ T cells sorted from blood. This chain connects TRBV11-2 to TRBJ2-7; tentative D call: TRBD2 (5 bases). Written as DNA, the CDR3 is TGTGCCAGCAGCTTAGCCCCGGGAAACTACGAGCAGTACTTC. Its protein product is CASSLAPGNYEQYF.